A selection of T cell receptor beta chains follows, all from one sample in a study of T cell responses to AZD1222 COVID-19 vaccine. Assay used: immunoSEQ multiplex PCR; TCRdb lists only in-frame clones, some missing. Counted here are some 120,000 clones, around 91% occurring once; the ten biggest clones make up about 1.4%. The specimen comprised peripheral blood, sampled 28 days after the second AZD1222 dose. The receptors were sampled from an adult who received the AZD1222 COVID-19 vaccine. Both conserved end residues are part of each CDR3. A D gene is named only where the DNA matches it firmly. Size is omitted from some rows. Given values are once, few, many or a class for expanded clones.

V gene	J gene	D gene	clone size	CDR3 DNA	CDR3 protein
TRBV5-1	TRBJ2-7	TRBD1	-	TGCGCCAGCAGCCCAGGACTGGACAGGGTAGCCTACGAGCAGTACTTC	CASSPGLDRVAYEQYF
TRBV28	TRBJ1-2	-	-	TGTGCCAGCAGTTTCAGGGTCACTAACTATGGCTACACCTTC	CASSFRVTNYGYTF
TRBV12-3/TRBV12-4	TRBJ2-7	-	few	TGTGCCAGCAGTTTTGGCATCACCTACGAGCAGTACTTC	CASSFGITYEQYF
TRBV7-9	TRBJ1-3	-	-	TGTGCCAGCAGCTTAACCGGAAACACCATATATTTT	CASSLTGNTIYF
TRBV28	TRBJ2-3	-	-	TGTGCCAGCATTAGCGGCGCTCTAGATACGCAGTATTTT	CASISGALDTQYF
TRBV27	TRBJ2-2	TRBD1	-	TGTGCCAGCAGCCTCCGGGACAGGGTGGCCGGGGAGCTGTTTTTT	CASSLRDRVAGELFF
TRBV6-5	TRBJ2-7	-	-	TGTGCCAGCAGTTCCGATCTTGTCCGGGGGCAGTACTTC	CASSSDLVRGQYF
TRBV5-4	TRBJ2-3	-	-	TGTGCCAGCAAACCTACTAGCAGAGATACGCAGTATTTT	CASKPTSRDTQYF
TRBV5-1	TRBJ1-6	-	-	TGCGCCAGCAGTTTGAAGGTTCAGGGCTCACCCCTCCACTTT	CASSLKVQGSPLHF
TRBV10-3	TRBJ1-2	TRBD1	-	TGTGCCATCAGGGACAGGGACGAAGGCTATGGCTACACCTTC	CAIRDRDEGYGYTF
TRBV6-5	TRBJ1-2	-	-	TGTGCCAGCAGTAGGGACGCGGACTATGGCTACACCTTC	CASSRDADYGYTF
TRBV5-1	TRBJ2-7	TRBD2	-	TGCGCCAGCAGCATGACCGGGACTAGCGGTACCTACGAGCAGTACTTC	CASSMTGTSGTYEQYF
TRBV3-1/TRBV3-2	TRBJ2-3	TRBD2	once	TGTGCCAGCAGCCCCAGACTAGGGACTAGCGGGGGGACAGATACGCAGTATTTT	CASSPRLGTSGGTDTQYF
TRBV28	TRBJ2-6	-	once	TGTGCCAGCAGTTTATGGGACGTACGAAGTGGGGCCAACGTCCTGACTTTC	CASSLWDVRSGANVLTF
TRBV20-1	TRBJ2-7	-	-	TGCAGTGCCCCGGACTGGTACGAGCAGTACTTC	CSAPDWYEQYF
TRBV4-2	TRBJ2-5	-	-	TGTGCCAGCAGCCAAGGCTTACCCCCTGGAGAGACCCAGTACTTC	CASSQGLPPGETQYF
TRBV4-2	TRBJ2-4	TRBD2	-	TGTGCCAGCAGCCCCTACTTAGCGACTAGCGGCTCTAAAAACATTCAGTACTTC	CASSPYLATSGSKNIQYF
TRBV10-3	TRBJ2-1	-	-	TGTGCCATCAGTGAGTGGGCGGTAGACAATGAGCAGTTCTTC	CAISEWAVDNEQFF
TRBV12-5	TRBJ2-5	-	-	TGTGCTATCGACACCGGGGAAGGGACCCAGTACTTC	CAIDTGEGTQYF
TRBV25-1	TRBJ1-2	-	-	TGTGCCAGCAGTGAATTCGACAGGTCCTATGGCTACACCTTC	CASSEFDRSYGYTF
TRBV6-2/TRBV6-3	TRBJ2-6	-	-	TGTGCCAGCAGTTACGTCTCGAGCGTTTCTGGGGCCAACGTCCTGACTTTC	CASSYVSSVSGANVLTF
TRBV2	TRBJ2-1	-	once	TGTGCCAGCAGTGAAGTTGGCCAGGGGCTCATAAATGAGCAGTTCTTC	CASSEVGQGLINEQFF
TRBV11-2	TRBJ2-1	-	-	TGTGCCAGCAGCTTAAGCAGGGGAGCGGGCCCTCGAAATGAGCAGTTCTTC	CASSLSRGAGPRNEQFF
TRBV28	TRBJ2-1	TRBD2	-	TGTGCCAGCAGTTTGGGACTAGCGAGGGGGAATGAGCAGTTCTTC	CASSLGLARGNEQFF
TRBV14	TRBJ2-5	TRBD2	-	TGTGCCAGCAGCCAGCTCCTTTCTAGCGGGTCCCTAAAGGAGACCCAGTACTTC	CASSQLLSSGSLKETQYF
TRBV28	TRBJ2-1	TRBD2	-	TGTGCCAGCAGTTTATATAGGGGTAGCGGGACATACAATGAGCAGTTCTTC	CASSLYRGSGTYNEQFF
TRBV6-5	TRBJ1-5	-	-	TGTGCCAGCAGTTACAAAGACAGCAATCAGCCCCAGCATTTT	CASSYKDSNQPQHF